This T cell receptor (beta chain) is from a study of cytomegalovirus exposure and HLA in healthy donors. Study-wide context: Previous work identified roughly 110 million unique TCR beta sequences from around 200 million T cells. Membership in the Caucasian-associated ancestry cluster was found for 81% of a few hundred genotyped donors. Study results and caveats: Most subjects' HLA-A and HLA-B alleles were reportedly predicted from TCR beta sequences. The study had only CMV serostatus as immune exposure information.

The germline V gene has CDR1 SNHLY and CDR2 FYNNEI. The CDR3 is 15 residues long. A remark on this clone: The antigen remains undetermined.

The PCR ran on 60 Vbeta and 13 Jbeta primers. The data were produced by immunoSEQ multiplex PCR, yet TCRdb's version contains in-frame clones alone and is incomplete. The data show around 230,000 clones, roughly 78% seen once. The genes are TRBV2 and TRBJ2-5; 7 bases map to TRBD1. TRBJ2-7 matches the DNA end more closely, so the J call is doubtful. This clonotype originated in a boy aged 10-17 years in good health and CMV-seronegative. Sample: PBMCs. The CDR3 sequence is CASNPGGQSSYEQYF. CDR3 sequence (DNA): TGTGCCAGCAATCCTGGGGGACAGTCCTCCTACGAGCAGTACTTC.